The T cell receptor beta chain under discussion was sequenced for a study of T cell responses to AZD1222 COVID-19 vaccine (dated by TCRdb to about 2021). In terms of the full investigation: AZD1222 recipients whose second dose came at about 4 weeks and those whose second dose came at about 12 weeks were combined into one group, since spike-specific TCR depth and breadth did not differ between the two schedules. Trial participants were enrolled by age into subgroups of 18-55, 56-69 and 70-plus years, and 148, 28 and 57 TCR-sequenced participants, respectively, were included in these subgroups. TCR sequencing was performed for roughly 240 trial participants, of whom some 200 were given two doses of AZD1222 and some 26 were given two doses of MenACWY control vaccine.

This specimen's time point label, interpreted: baseline before first vaccination. Vaccinee samples were obtained from the UK trials COV001 and COV002, which included a single-blind randomized controlled phase 2/3 trial of AZD1222 (ChAdOx1 nCoV-19) in healthy adults. Trial participant PBMC samples were collected at day 0 and day 28 after the second dose for TCRbeta chain sequencing. On the study overall, not on this receptor specifically: Conclusions about previously exposed vaccinees were limited because only six AZD1222 recipients were SARS-CoV-2 seropositive at baseline. Participants were mostly white British, with more females than males. The authors suggested clonal diversity may have been underestimated. Reportedly, almost half of the unique spike-specific TCRs recognized epitopes lying outside the regions that are mutated in the B.1.351 and B.1.1.7 variants. In the small 56-69-year group, the increase in depth fell short of significance, most likely because of low power. CD4 TCRs associated with the vaccine covered the entire spike protein, and the dominant responses were in regions 160-218 and 743-854. No day 14 peak-response samples were available, so repertoires were characterized only after the peak T cell response. After two AZD1222 doses, both the breadth and the depth of spike-specific TCRs were significantly higher than at day 0 and than in MenACWY recipients.

CDR1 and CDR2 (MGHRA, YSYEKL) derive from the germline V gene. From its cysteine to its phenylalanine, the CDR3 spans 17 amino acids. Only the CDR3 portion is preserved as DNA: 51 bases, with reading frame beginning at the first base. V ends up 3 bases short and J 2 bases short, with an unmatched junction base count of 11. The CDR3 regions of human TCRbeta chains were analyzed by immunosequencing. The study's processing was this. Repertoire TCRs were matched against a reference library of SARS-CoV-2-specific TCRs generated with the MIRA antigen-specificity platform. Breadth was defined as the fraction of unique TCRs that were SARS-CoV-2-associated. Depth was defined as the fraction of total T cells that were SARS-CoV-2-associated. Using the MIRA data, each spike-specific TCR was mapped to the spike region that the TCR reacts to and placed in a CD4 or CD8 class. Log10-transformed breadth and depth values were compared by one-way ANOVA with Sidak's multiple comparisons tests. The table comes from immuneACCESS by way of TCRdb, which keeps in-frame sequences with V and J called. Part of the clones is missing from these tables; in studies checked, under half for an unresolved V gene and the rest for unknown reasons. The V and J calls and clone size are taken from that table; D and trimming were inferred from the DNA. A total of 150,000 to 200,000 clones appear in this sample, 80% to 90% of them only once. The ten largest clones take up 6.5% to 8.5% of the sample.

Concerning this clone: Its antigen specificity is not known. No base quality information exists; no much larger clone differs at one position.

This clonotype was obtained from an adult in good health. Sequencing used peripheral blood, obtained on day 0 of AZD1222 vaccination. The V and J segments used are TRBV4-1 and TRBJ2-5; 8 junctional bases match TRBD2. The CDR3 amino acid sequence is: CASSHPPHGGGQETQYF. The DNA reads TGCGCCAGCAGCCACCCCCCGCACGGGGGGGGACAAGAGACCCAGTACTTC.